The clone carrying this TCR beta chain was seen more than once but under ten times. This CDR3 spans 16 amino acids. CDR1 and CDR2 (germline): KGHDR, SFDVKD. Trimming stripped 4 bases from V and 5 bases from J, with 19 bases between. Stated time point: persistent/refractory GD, antithyroid drugs over 5 years with positive TRAb. From PBMCs, RNA was extracted and then used to make the TCR library. Library construction for TCR beta used iRepertoire HTBI primers and Arm-PCR of CDR3 regions. TCRdb reanalysed the multiplex PCR reads using MiXCR and keeps one entry per CDR3 protein. The table has about 430,000 distinct CDR3 sequences, around 23% seen once. The source of the sample is a study of regulatory T cells in long-lasting Graves disease.

The starting material was peripheral blood mononuclear cells (PBMCs), obtained when the disease was refractory, from a patient treated with antithyroid drugs. This chain joins TRBV24-1 and TRBJ2-5; perhaps D is TRBD1 or TRBD2 (5 bases each). The source of this sequence is a female donor with Graves disease. The CDR3 sequence is CATSDSGTNYPETQYF. CDR3 nucleotide sequence: TGTGCCACCAGTGACTCCGGGACCAACTACCCCGAGACCCAGTACTTC.